What follows is one T cell receptor beta chain and its context. Its matching antigen is unknown. The data were taken from a study of cytomegalovirus exposure and HLA in healthy donors. Study-wide findings and caveats: The later analysis indicated that the majority of CMV-associated TCR beta chains appeared HLA-restricted.

It was with 60 Vbeta and 13 Jbeta primers that the PCR ran. Assay used: immunoSEQ multiplex PCR; TCRdb lists only in-frame clones, some missing. This sample carries tens of thousands of clones, roughly 80% of them seen once, and the ten largest clones take less than 3%. Trimming stripped 6 bases from V and 6 bases from J, with 14 bases between. Germline-derived CDR1 and CDR2 are LNHDA and SQIVND (reference sequence). The CDR3 extends over 13 amino acids. The TCR was taken from a woman aged 40 to 50 in good health and CMV-seropositive. V gene TRBV19 combines with J gene TRBJ2-5; a weak D match, TRBD2 (7 bases). Sequenced material: PBMCs. CDR3 sequence (DNA): TGTGCCAGTAGCCTCACCGGGGGGCAGACCCAGTACTTC. Protein sequence: CASSLTGGQTQYF.